Listed below are T cell receptor beta chains from one sample, sequenced in a study of response to subunit inactivated influenza vaccine. Each CDR3 protein is one row after TCRdb ran MiXCR on the RT-PCR reads. Of roughly 570,000 distinct CDR3 sequences detected, about an eighth appear once; the ten largest clones hold around 13%. This material consisted of PBMCs from blood, taken roughly 47 days after vaccination. The receptors come from a man aged 50-60 years who received an inactivated influenza vaccine. Both conserved end residues are part of each CDR3. The D gene is left open where the match is weak. Rows may omit the clone size; those that give it use once, few, many or a size class.

TRBJ2-7	NA	NA	TRBV20-1	CSAREGAAKQYF
TRBJ1-1	NA	few	TRBV10-1	CASSARGEGTEAFF
TRBJ2-1	NA	NA	TRBV6-1	CASSQGTSAIFF
TRBJ2-2	NA	few	TRBV11-2	CASTLEAAGLNTGELFF
TRBJ2-7	TRBD1	few	TRBV29-1	CSVLGLGQGAEQYF
TRBJ2-1	NA	NA	TRBV5-5	CASSLAPPGSYNEQFF
TRBJ1-4	NA	NA	TRBV7-9	CASSLAGPLGEKLFF
TRBJ2-1	TRBD2	few	TRBV11-3	CASSRLAKDNEQFF
TRBJ2-2	NA	NA	TRBV12-3/TRBV12-4	CASSLEGHQNTGELFF
TRBJ1-1	TRBD1	NA	TRBV25-1	CASSWTGTEAFF
TRBJ2-7	NA	NA	TRBV9	CASSASGTGIYEQYF
TRBJ2-2	TRBD2	few	TRBV10-3	CAISERAGGNGELFF
TRBJ2-1	NA	many	TRBV7-8	CASTPRRQTYNEQFF
TRBJ1-1	TRBD1	NA	TRBV7-8	CASSQDRGDTEAFF
TRBJ2-3	TRBD1	NA	TRBV5-1	CASTPGQGLPDTQYF